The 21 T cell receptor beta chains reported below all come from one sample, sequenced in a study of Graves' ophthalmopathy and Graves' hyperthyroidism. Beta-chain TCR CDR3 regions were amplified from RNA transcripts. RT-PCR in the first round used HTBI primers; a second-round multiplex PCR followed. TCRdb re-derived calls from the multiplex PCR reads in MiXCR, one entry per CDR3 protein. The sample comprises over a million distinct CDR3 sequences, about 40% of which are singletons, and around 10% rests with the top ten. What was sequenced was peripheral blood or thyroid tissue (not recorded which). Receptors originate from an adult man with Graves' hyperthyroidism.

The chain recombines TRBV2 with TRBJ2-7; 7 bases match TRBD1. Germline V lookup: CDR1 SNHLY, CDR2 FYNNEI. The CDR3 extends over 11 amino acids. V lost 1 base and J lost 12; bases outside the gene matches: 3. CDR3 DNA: TGTGCCAGCAGTGAAGGTCGACAGGGGTACTTC. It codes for CASSEGRQGYF.

CDR3 DNA sequence: TGCGCCAGCAGCCATTTAGGGGCCTACGAGCAGTACTTC. Translation: CASSHLGAYEQYF. The V gene is TRBV4-3, the J gene TRBJ2-7; a possible D gene is TRBD1 (5 bases). Looked up from germline, CDR1 is LGHNA and CDR2 is YSLEER. Trimming cost V 3 bases and J 2 bases, with 8 bases left between them. The length of the CDR3 is 13 residues.

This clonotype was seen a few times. Here the CDR3 reads CASSKGAGTQYF. CDR3 nucleotide sequence: TGTGCCAGCAGTAAGGGTGCGGGGACCCAGTACTTC. The chain couples TRBV6-5 to TRBJ2-5, with a tentative D call TRBD2 (5 bases). Trimming left V 5 bases short and J 7 bases short, with 11 bases between. The CDR3 has 12 residues. Germline lookup yields CDR1 MNHEY and CDR2 SVGAGI.

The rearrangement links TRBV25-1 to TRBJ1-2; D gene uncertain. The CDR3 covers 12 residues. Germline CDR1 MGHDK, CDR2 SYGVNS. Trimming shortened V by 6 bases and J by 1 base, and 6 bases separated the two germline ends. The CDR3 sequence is CASRPNNYGYTF. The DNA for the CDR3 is TGTGCCAGCAGGCCCAATAACTATGGCTACACCTTC.

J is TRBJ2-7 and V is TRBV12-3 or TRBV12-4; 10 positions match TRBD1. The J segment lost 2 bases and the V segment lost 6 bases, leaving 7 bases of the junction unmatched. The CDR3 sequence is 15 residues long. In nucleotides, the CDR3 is TGTGCCAGCAGACCGCGGGACAGGGGCACCTACGAGCAGTACTTC. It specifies CASRPRDRGTYEQYF.

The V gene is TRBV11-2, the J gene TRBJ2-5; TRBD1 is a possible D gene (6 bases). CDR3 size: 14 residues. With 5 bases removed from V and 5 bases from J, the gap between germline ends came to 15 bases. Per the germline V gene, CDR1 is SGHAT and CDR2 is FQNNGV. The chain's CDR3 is CASSPGAEWETQYF. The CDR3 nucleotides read TGTGCCAGCAGCCCAGGGGCGGAGTGGGAGACCCAGTACTTC.

The CDR3 reads CAISPRTGELFF. The CDR3 region has the DNA TGTGCCATCAGTCCGAGGACCGGGGAGCTGTTTTTT. The chain has TRBV10-3 and TRBJ2-2; the D is unclear. V was pared by 5 bases and J by 5 bases, with 6 bases between. CDR1 is ENHRY and CDR2 is SYGVKD in the germline V gene. The CDR3 covers 12 residues.

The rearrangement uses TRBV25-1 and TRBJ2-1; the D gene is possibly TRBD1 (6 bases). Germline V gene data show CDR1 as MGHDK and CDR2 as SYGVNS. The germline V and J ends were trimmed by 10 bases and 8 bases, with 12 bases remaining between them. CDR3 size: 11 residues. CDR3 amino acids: CAIIKGDEQFF. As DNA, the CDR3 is TGTGCCATCATAAAGGGGGATGAGCAGTTCTTC.

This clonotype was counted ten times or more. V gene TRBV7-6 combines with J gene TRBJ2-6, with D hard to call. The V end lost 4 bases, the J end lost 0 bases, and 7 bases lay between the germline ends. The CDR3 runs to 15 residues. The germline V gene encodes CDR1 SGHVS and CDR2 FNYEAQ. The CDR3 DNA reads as TGTGCCAGCAGCTCACAGTTCTCTGGGGCCAACGTCCTGACTTTC. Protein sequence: CASSSQFSGANVLTF.

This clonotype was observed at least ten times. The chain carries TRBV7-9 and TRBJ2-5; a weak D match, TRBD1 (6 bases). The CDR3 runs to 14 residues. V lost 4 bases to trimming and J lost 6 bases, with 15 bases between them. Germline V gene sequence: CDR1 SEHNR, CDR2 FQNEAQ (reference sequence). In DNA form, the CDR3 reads TGTGCCAGCAGCTCCAATGCCCGGGACAAGACCCAGTACTTC. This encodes CASSSNARDKTQYF.

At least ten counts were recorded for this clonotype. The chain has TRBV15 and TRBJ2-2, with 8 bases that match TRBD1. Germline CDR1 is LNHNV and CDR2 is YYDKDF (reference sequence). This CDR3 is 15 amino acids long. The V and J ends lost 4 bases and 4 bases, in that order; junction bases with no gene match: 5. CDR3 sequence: CATSIDRGGTGELFF. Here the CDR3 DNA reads TGTGCCACCAGCATAGACAGGGGTGGCACCGGGGAGCTGTTTTTT.

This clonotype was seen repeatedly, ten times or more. CDR3 nucleotides: TGCAGCGTTGTCGGGTCGAAGGCAGAAGCTTTCTTT. Translating gives CSVVGSKAEAFF. The rearrangement uses TRBV29-1 and TRBJ1-1; D is undetermined. CDR1 and CDR2 (germline): SQVTM, ANQGSEA. The CDR3 consists of 12 residues. The V and J ends lost 4 bases and 8 bases respectively, with 14 bases between them.

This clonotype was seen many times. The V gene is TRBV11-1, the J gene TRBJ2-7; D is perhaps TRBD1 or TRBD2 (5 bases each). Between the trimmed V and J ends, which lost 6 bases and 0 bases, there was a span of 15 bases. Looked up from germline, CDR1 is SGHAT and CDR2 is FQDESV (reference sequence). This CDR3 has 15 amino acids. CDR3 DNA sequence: TGTGCCAGCAGTTACCCCGGGACGGACTCCTACGAGCAGTACTTC. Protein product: CASSYPGTDSYEQYF.

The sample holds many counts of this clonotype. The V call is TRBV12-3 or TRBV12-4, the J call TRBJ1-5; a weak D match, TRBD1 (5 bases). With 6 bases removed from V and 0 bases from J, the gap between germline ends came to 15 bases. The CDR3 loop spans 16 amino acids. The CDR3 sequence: CASSTAGSYSNQPQHF. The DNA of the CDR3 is TGTGCCAGCAGCACTGCAGGGTCTTATAGCAATCAGCCCCAGCATTTT.

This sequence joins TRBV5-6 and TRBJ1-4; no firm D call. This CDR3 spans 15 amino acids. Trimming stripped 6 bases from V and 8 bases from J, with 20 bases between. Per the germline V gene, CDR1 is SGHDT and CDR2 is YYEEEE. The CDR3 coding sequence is TGTGCCAGCACCACCCTTATGGATGCCGTCGAAAAACTGTTTTTT. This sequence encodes CASTTLMDAVEKLFF.

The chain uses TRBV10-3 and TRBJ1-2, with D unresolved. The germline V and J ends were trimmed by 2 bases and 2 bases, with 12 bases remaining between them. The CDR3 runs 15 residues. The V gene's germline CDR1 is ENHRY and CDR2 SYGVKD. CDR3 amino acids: CAISETTQTNYGYTF. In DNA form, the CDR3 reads TGTGCCATCAGTGAGACCACGCAGACAAACTATGGCTACACCTTC.

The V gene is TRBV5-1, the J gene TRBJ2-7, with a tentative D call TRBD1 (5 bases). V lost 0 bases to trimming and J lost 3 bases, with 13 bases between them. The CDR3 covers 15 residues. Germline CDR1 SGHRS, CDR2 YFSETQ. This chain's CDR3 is CASSLGQGKNYEQYF. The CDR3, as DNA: TGCGCCAGCAGCTTGGGGCAGGGTAAAAACTACGAGCAGTACTTC. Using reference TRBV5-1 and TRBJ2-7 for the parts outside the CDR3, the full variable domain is KAGVTQTPRYLIKTRGQQVTLSCSPISGHRSVSWYQQTPGQGLQFLFEYFSETQRNKGNFPGRFSGRQFSNSRSEMNVSTLELGDSALYLCASSLGQGKNYEQYFGPGTRLTVT.

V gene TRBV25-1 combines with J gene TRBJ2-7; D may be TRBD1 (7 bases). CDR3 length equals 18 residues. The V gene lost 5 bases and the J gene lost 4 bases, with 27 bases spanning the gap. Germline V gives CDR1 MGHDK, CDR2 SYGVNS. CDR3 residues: CASSPIGQGGVRRYEQYF. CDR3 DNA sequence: TGTGCCAGCAGTCCCATCGGGCAGGGGGGAGTTCGACGTTACGAGCAGTACTTC.

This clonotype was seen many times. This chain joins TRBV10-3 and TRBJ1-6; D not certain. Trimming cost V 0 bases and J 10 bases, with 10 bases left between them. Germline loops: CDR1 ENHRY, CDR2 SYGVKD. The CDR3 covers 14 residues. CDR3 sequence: CAISESQLGSPLHF. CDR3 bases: TGTGCCATCAGTGAGTCTCAACTGGGGTCACCCCTCCACTTT.

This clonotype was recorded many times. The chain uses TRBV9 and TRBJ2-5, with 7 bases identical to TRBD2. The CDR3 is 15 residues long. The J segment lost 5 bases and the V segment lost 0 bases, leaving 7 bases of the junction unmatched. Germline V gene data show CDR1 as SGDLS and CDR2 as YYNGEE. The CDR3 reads CASSVAGGYSETQYF. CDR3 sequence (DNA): TGTGCCAGCAGCGTAGCGGGGGGTTATAGTGAGACCCAGTACTTC.

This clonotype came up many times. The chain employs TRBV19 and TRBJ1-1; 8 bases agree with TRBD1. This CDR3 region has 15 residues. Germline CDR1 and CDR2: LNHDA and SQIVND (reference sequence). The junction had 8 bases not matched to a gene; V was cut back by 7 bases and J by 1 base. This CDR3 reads CASKGRGRGNTEAFF. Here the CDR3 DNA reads TGTGCCAGTAAAGGCAGGGGGCGCGGGAACACTGAAGCTTTCTTT.